The next 27 T cell receptor beta chains were all read from a single sample in a study of shared clonotypes between healthy human individuals. Generated by immunoSEQ multiplex PCR, the TCRdb table keeps only in-frame clones and is missing some. The sample consists of about 990,000 clones, around three quarters of them appearing once. The sequencing input was memory CD4+ T cells from PBMCs. As for subset: CD45RA-negative fraction. Receptors originate from a man between 18 and 29 years old in good health. Some clones in this sample may be carry-over from other donors' samples.

This clone was recorded a few times. The V call is TRBV12-5, the J call TRBJ1-1; D uncertain. Trimming took off 3 bases at V and 5 bases at J, with 10 bases between the two ends. The CDR3 consists of 13 residues. CDR1 and CDR2 from the germline V gene are LGHNT and FRNRAP. The CDR3 nucleotides are TGTGCTAGTGGTTTTAGGGCGGGGACTGAAGCTTTCTTT. Translation: CASGFRAGTEAFF.

The gene calls are TRBV7-9 and TRBJ2-5; maybe TRBD2 (5 bases). This CDR3 region has 14 residues. The germline CDR1 and CDR2 sequences are SEHNR and FQNEAQ (reference sequence). Trimming took off 5 bases at V and 1 base at J, with 11 bases between the two ends. The CDR3 coding sequence is TGTGCCAGCAGCCCTACGGGGTCCCAAGAGACCCAGTACTTC. Translating it yields CASSPTGSQETQYF.

The chain is built from TRBV6-1 and TRBJ2-7, with 9 positions matching TRBD1. The CDR3 runs 14 residues. The J segment lost 3 bases and the V segment lost 9 bases, leaving 9 bases of the junction unmatched. Germline V gives CDR1 MNHNS, CDR2 SASEGT. This CDR3 reads CASSPRDRDYEQYF. The CDR3 DNA is TGTGCCAGTTCACCCCGGGACAGGGACTACGAGCAGTACTTC.

The chain has TRBV30 and TRBJ2-7; TRBD1 might be the D (5 bases). CDR1 GTSNPN and CDR2 SVGIG come from the germline V gene (reference sequence). The CDR3 loop spans 13 amino acids. Between the trimmed V and J ends, which lost 2 bases and 3 bases, there was a span of 11 bases. The CDR3 is CAWSRQRFYEQYF. CDR3 sequence (DNA): TGTGCCTGGAGTCGACAGAGATTCTACGAGCAGTACTTC.

As concerns this clone: Other DNA sequences in this specimen translate into the identical CDR3. The chain couples TRBV25-1 to TRBJ2-3; D is ambiguous. Trimming shortened V by 7 bases and J by 1 base, and 6 bases separated the two germline ends. The CDR3 spans 12 residues. Germline values: CDR1 MGHDK, CDR2 SYGVNS. CDR3 DNA: TGTGCCAGCACACCAGGCACAGATACGCAGTATTTT. As protein: CASTPGTDTQYF.

This chain uses TRBV28 with TRBJ2-7; TRBD2 aligns across 7 bases. Germline loops: CDR1 MDHEN, CDR2 SYDVKM. After removal of 5 bases from V and 0 bases from J, the junction contained 13 bases not matched to a gene. The CDR3 has 17 amino acids. In nucleotides, the CDR3 is TGTGCCAGCAGTGGAACCTCCGAGACTAGCTACTCCTACGAGCAGTACTTC. The encoded protein is CASSGTSETSYSYEQYF. The variable domain in full, with the rest retrieved from reference TRBV28 and TRBJ2-7, is DVKVTQSSRYLVKRTGEKVFLECVQDMDHENMFWYRQDPGLGLRLIYFSYDVKMKEKGDIPEGYSVSREKKERFSLILESASTNQTSMYLCASSGTSETSYSYEQYFGPGTRLTVT.

In regard to this clone: Given a much more abundant clone one base away, this may be a read error. The same CDR3 is also encoded by other DNA sequences in this sample. This chain uses TRBV11-3 with TRBJ2-3, with 7 bases matching TRBD1. Losses at the gene ends were 1 base for V and 5 bases for J; bases not matched to a gene: 0. The length of the CDR3 is 13 residues. From germline, CDR1 is SGHNT and CDR2 YENEEA. The CDR3 nucleotides read TGTGCCAGCAGCTTAGGACAGGGAGATACGCAGTATTTT. It translates to CASSLGQGDTQYF.

This chain uses TRBV19 with TRBJ2-5, with 13 positions matching TRBD2. The germline gives CDR1 LNHDA, CDR2 SQIVND (reference sequence). With 4 bases clipped from V and 5 bases from J, the junction kept 10 bases outside the gene matches. The CDR3 runs 17 residues. The CDR3 here is CASSTRTSGRGRETQYF. The CDR3 DNA reads as TGTGCCAGTAGTACGCGGACTAGCGGGAGAGGAAGGGAGACCCAGTACTTC. The full variable domain, rest sourced from reference TRBV19 and TRBJ2-5, is DGGITQSPKYLFRKEGQNVTLSCEQNLNHDAMYWYRQDPGQGLRLIYYSQIVNDFQKGDIAEGYSVSREKKESFPLTVTSAQKNPTAFYLCASSTRTSGRGRETQYFGPGTRLLVL.

The gene calls are TRBV4-3 and TRBJ1-2, with 8 bases fitting TRBD1. This CDR3 is 15 amino acids long. The germline V gene encodes CDR1 LGHNA and CDR2 YSLEER. J was trimmed by 4 bases and V by 0 bases; bases with no gene match: 4. CDR3 DNA sequence: TGCGCCAGCAGCCAAGACTCCGGGACAGGCTATGGCTACACCTTC. Translated, it gives CASSQDSGTGYGYTF.

The V call is TRBV5-1, the J call TRBJ1-2; no clear D. Per the germline V gene, CDR1 is SGHRS and CDR2 is YFSETQ. The CDR3 has 13 residues. The V and J ends lost 5 bases and 0 bases respectively, with 8 bases between them. This CDR3 reads CASRETPNYGYTF. CDR3 coding DNA: TGCGCCAGCAGAGAGACACCTAACTATGGCTACACCTTC.

The chain joins TRBV5-1 to TRBJ2-3; D not certain. This CDR3 has 15 amino acids. The germline V gene has CDR1 SGHRS and CDR2 YFSETQ. V was pared by 0 bases and J by 1 base, with 9 bases between. CDR3 residues: CASSLGVDRTDTQYF. The DNA for the CDR3 is TGCGCCAGCAGCTTGGGCGTAGACCGCACAGATACGCAGTATTTT.

DNA of the CDR3: TGTGCCGCGGGGTCGCGACTAGCCTTTCACAATGAGCAGTTCTTC. Translated: CAAGSRLAFHNEQFF. The chain has TRBV28 and TRBJ2-1; 7 bases are shared with TRBD2. Germline V CDR1 and CDR2: MDHEN, SYDVKM. The CDR3 is made up of 15 amino acids. The J segment lost 5 bases and the V segment lost 11 bases, leaving 15 bases of the junction unmatched.

This chain uses TRBV7-2 with TRBJ1-5, with D perhaps TRBD1 (6 bases). V was clipped by 5 bases and J by 2 bases, with 16 bases between them. Per germline, CDR1 SGHTA and CDR2 FQGNSA. The CDR3 is 16 amino acids. CDR3 amino acids: CASSPGAGWGNQPQHF. CDR3 nucleotides: TGTGCCAGCAGCCCGGGGGCGGGATGGGGCAATCAGCCCCAGCATTTT.

The J gene is TRBJ2-7, the V gene TRBV6-1, with 9 bases that match TRBD1. After removal of 7 bases from V and 4 bases from J, the junction contained 11 bases not matched to a gene. CDR1 MNHNS and CDR2 SASEGT come from the germline V gene. The CDR3 totals 15 residues. CDR3 amino acids: CASNHGDREVYEQYF. Here the CDR3 DNA reads TGTGCCAGCAATCACGGGGACAGGGAGGTTTACGAGCAGTACTTC.

The chain couples TRBV10-3 to TRBJ2-7; D might be TRBD1 or TRBD2, each matching 6 bases. Trimming cost V 0 bases and J 5 bases, with 20 bases left between them. The CDR3 length is 17 residues. Per the germline V gene, CDR1 is ENHRY and CDR2 is SYGVKD. CDR3 loop: CAISESMGAGRFDEQYF. The CDR3 nucleotides read TGTGCCATCAGTGAGTCGATGGGGGCGGGAAGGTTCGACGAGCAGTACTTC.

The chain links TRBV5-1 to TRBJ2-1; 7 positions agree with TRBD2. The CDR3 loop spans 18 amino acids. J lost 0 bases, V lost 4 bases, and 13 bases had no gene match. The germline CDR1 and CDR2 sequences are SGHRS and YFSETQ. The CDR3 DNA sequence: TGCGCCAGCAGCGCAGGACTAGGCCCACGGGACTCCTACAATGAGCAGTTCTTC. Protein sequence: CASSAGLGPRDSYNEQFF.

The rearrangement links TRBV25-1 to TRBJ1-1; 10 bases line up with TRBD1. CDR3 size: 16 residues. V lost 1 base to trimming and J lost 3 bases; unmatched junction nucleotides: 5. Germline V lookup: CDR1 MGHDK, CDR2 SYGVNS. The CDR3 here is CASSESTGGRDTEAFF. The CDR3 DNA reads as TGTGCCAGCAGTGAATCGACAGGGGGCAGGGACACTGAAGCTTTCTTT.

The rearrangement links TRBV18 to TRBJ2-7; maybe TRBD1 (5 bases). V was pared by 0 bases and J by 7 bases, with 16 bases between. Germline V gives CDR1 KGHSH, CDR2 LQKENI. This CDR3 is built from 15 residues. CDR3 coding DNA: TGTGCCAGCTCACCACCCATCAGGGTCCCTAGTGAGCAGTACTTC. Translating it yields CASSPPIRVPSEQYF. Full variable domain (missing parts from reference TRBV18 and TRBJ2-7): NAGVMQNPRHLVRRRGQEARLRCSPMKGHSHVYWYRQLPEEGLKFMVYLQKENIIDESGMPKERFSAEFPKEGPSILRIQQVVRGDSAAYFCASSPPIRVPSEQYFGPGTRLTVT.

The rearrangement joins TRBV19 to TRBJ2-1; D possibly corresponds to TRBD2 (6 bases). V shed 0 bases and J shed 1 base, with 16 bases lying between them. This CDR3 is built from 18 residues. The V gene's germline CDR1 is LNHDA and CDR2 SQIVND (reference sequence). CDR3 residues: CASSIDLSQDYSYNEQFF. CDR3 sequence (DNA): TGTGCCAGTAGTATAGATCTGTCCCAGGACTATTCCTACAATGAGCAGTTCTTC.

V gene TRBV28 combines with J gene TRBJ1-2; TRBD1 agrees at 7 bases. J gave up 4 bases and V 7 bases, and 3 bases lay outside the gene matches. Germline V gives CDR1 MDHEN, CDR2 SYDVKM. The CDR3 spans 12 residues. CDR3: CASKGGGYGYTF. In DNA, the CDR3 is TGTGCCAGCAAAGGGGGCGGCTATGGCTACACCTTC.

This clone was detected a few times. The chain employs TRBV4-2 and TRBJ1-1; possibly TRBD1 for D (5 bases). The CDR3 contains 16 residues. With 0 bases removed from V and 5 bases from J, the gap between germline ends came to 16 bases. Germline CDR1 is LGHNA and CDR2 is YNFKEQ. The CDR3 loop reads CASSQDLRREGTEAFF. DNA of the CDR3: TGTGCCAGCAGCCAAGATCTCCGCAGGGAAGGGACTGAAGCTTTCTTT.

The rearrangement joins TRBV11-2 to TRBJ2-1; 9 nucleotides line up with TRBD2. Trimming took 5 bases from V and 6 from J; bases not matched to a gene: 17. Germline CDR1 reads SGHAT; CDR2 reads FQNNGV. The CDR3 loop spans 18 amino acids. DNA for the CDR3: TGTGCCAGCAGCGTAAGCCCCCCGACTAGCGGAGGGTTCAATGAGCAGTTCTTC. This translates into CASSVSPPTSGGFNEQFF.

This chain joins TRBV5-6 and TRBJ2-7, with 11 bases fitting TRBD2. With 4 bases clipped from V and 6 bases from J, the junction kept 9 bases outside the gene matches. In germline, CDR1 is SGHDT, CDR2 YYEEEE. This CDR3 is 15 amino acids long. CDR3 loop: CASSTLYSGRGEQYF. The CDR3 DNA reads as TGTGCCAGCAGCACACTCTATAGCGGGAGGGGCGAGCAGTACTTC.

This clone was observed once. The CDR3 nucleotides are TGTGCCAGCAGTTTAGCGGTCAGGGCGGGCGAGCAGTACTTC. As protein: CASSLAVRAGEQYF. The chain uses TRBV27 and TRBJ2-7, with D perhaps TRBD1 or TRBD2 (5 bases each). In germline, CDR1 is MNHEY, CDR2 SMNVEV (reference sequence). The CDR3 spans 14 residues. V was pared by 2 bases and J by 6 bases, with 14 bases between.

V is TRBV30 and J is TRBJ2-2, with D possibly being TRBD1 or TRBD2 (5 bases each). The V end was cut by 1 base, the J end by 6 bases, with 9 bases between. CDR1 and CDR2 from the germline V gene are GTSNPN and SVGIG (reference sequence). The CDR3 spans 13 residues. This chain's CDR3 is CAWSGGRPGELFF. The CDR3 coding sequence is TGTGCCTGGAGTGGGGGACGGCCCGGGGAGCTGTTTTTT.

This clone was found once. This rearrangement joins TRBV2 to TRBJ2-1; D ambiguous. V gave up 6 bases and J gave up 2 bases, with 11 bases separating them. The CDR3 is made up of 14 amino acids. Germline V lookup: CDR1 SNHLY, CDR2 FYNNEI. This CDR3 reads CASRPGLTYNEQFF. The CDR3 nucleotides read TGTGCCAGCAGACCGGGCCTAACCTACAATGAGCAGTTCTTC.

This chain connects TRBV18 to TRBJ1-1; D gene ambiguous. The CDR3 covers 12 residues. Trimming shortened V by 3 bases and J by 7 bases, and 9 bases separated the two germline ends. CDR1 is KGHSH and CDR2 is LQKENI in the germline V gene. DNA of the CDR3: TGTGCCAGCTCACCGCGGGCAGGTGAAGCTTTCTTT. This encodes CASSPRAGEAFF.